This T cell receptor beta chain is drawn from a study of identical twins. A template switching step contributed a universal primer site, while unique molecular identifiers were present in the cDNA. One entry per CDR3 protein, called by TCRdb with MiXCR from the 5' RACE reads. The table shows fewer than 900,000 distinct CDR3 sequences, with about 20% occurring only once. In addition, the sample was reused for a study of T cells expressing NK-cell markers. That paper notes: Sorting was limited to alpha-beta TCR-expressing T cells with an anti-gamma-delta TCR antibody in several experiments. The CD3+CD56-NKG2C+ fraction was also led by these clonotypes in several donors. Uncertainty persisted over the HCMV specificity of expanded NKG2C+ T cell clones.

This TCR derives from a woman aged 18 to 35 in good health. Sequenced input: PBMCs.

This CDR3 is CSVVPLGSGNTIYF. Written as DNA, the CDR3 is TGCAGCGTTGTTCCTCTGGGCTCCGGAAACACCATATATTTT. The V and J genes are TRBV29-1 and TRBJ1-3; D is ambiguous. Germline values: CDR1 SQVTM, CDR2 ANQGSEA. The CDR3 has 14 residues. Trimming removed 4 bases at V and 4 bases at J, with 14 bases between. Variable domain in full (rest from reference TRBV29-1 and TRBJ1-3): SAVISQKPSRDICQRGTSLTIQCQVDSQVTMMFWYRQQPGQSLTLIATANQGSEATYESGFVIDKFPISRPNLTFSTLTVSNMSPEDSSIYLCSVVPLGSGNTIYFGEGSWLTVV.